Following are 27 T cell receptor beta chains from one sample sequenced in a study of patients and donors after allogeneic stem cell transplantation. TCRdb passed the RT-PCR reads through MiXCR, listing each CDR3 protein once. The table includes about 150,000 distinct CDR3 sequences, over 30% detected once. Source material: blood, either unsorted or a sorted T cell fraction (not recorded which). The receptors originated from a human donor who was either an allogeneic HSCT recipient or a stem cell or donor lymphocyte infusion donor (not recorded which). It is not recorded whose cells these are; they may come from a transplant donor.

The CDR3 protein is CASSVTGDSPLHF. The CDR3 coding sequence is TGTGCCAGCAGCGTGACAGGGGACTCACCCCTCCACTTT. The V and J genes are TRBV9 and TRBJ1-6, with 8 bases aligning to TRBD1. Germline loops: CDR1 SGDLS, CDR2 YYNGEE. The V segment lost 2 bases and the J segment 10 bases; nucleotides outside the gene matches: 2. The CDR3 is made up of 13 amino acids.

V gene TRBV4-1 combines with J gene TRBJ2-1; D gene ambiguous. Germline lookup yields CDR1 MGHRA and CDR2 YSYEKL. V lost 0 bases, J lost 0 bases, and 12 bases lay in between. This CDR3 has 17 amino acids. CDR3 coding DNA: TGCGCCAGCAGCCAAGACAGGCCTACCAGCTCCTACAATGAGCAGTTCTTC. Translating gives CASSQDRPTSSYNEQFF.

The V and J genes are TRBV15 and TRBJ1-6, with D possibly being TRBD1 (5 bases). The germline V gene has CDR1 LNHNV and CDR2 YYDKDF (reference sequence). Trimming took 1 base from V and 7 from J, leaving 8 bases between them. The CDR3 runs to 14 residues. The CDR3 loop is CATSRGDLNSPLHF. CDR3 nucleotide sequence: TGTGCCACCAGCAGAGGGGACTTGAATTCACCCCTCCACTTT.

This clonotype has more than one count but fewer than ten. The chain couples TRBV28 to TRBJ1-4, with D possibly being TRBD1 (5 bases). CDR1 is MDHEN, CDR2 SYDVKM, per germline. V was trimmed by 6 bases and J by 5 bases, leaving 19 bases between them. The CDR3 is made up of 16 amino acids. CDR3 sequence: CASSLGTRVSNEKLFF. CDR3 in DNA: TGTGCCAGCAGCTTAGGGACCCGGGTGTCGAATGAAAAACTGTTTTTT.

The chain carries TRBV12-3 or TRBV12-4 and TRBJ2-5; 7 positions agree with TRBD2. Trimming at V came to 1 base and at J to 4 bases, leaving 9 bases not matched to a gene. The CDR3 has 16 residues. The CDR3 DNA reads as TGTGCCAGCAGTTTAGAGGGGAGCGGGGATCCAGAGACCCAGTACTTC. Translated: CASSLEGSGDPETQYF.

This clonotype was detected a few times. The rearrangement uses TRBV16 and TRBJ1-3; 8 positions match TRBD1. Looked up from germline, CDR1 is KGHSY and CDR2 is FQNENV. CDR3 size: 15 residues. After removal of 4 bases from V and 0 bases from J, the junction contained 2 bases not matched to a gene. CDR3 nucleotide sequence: TGTGCCAGCAGCCTGACAGGGGTCTCTGGAAACACCATATATTTT. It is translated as CASSLTGVSGNTIYF.

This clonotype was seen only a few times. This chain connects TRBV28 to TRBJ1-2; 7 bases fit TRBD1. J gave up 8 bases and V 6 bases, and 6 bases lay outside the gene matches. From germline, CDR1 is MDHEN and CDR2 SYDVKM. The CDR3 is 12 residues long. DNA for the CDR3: TGTGCCAGCAGGCAAGGGGGCTGGGGCTACACCTTC. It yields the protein CASRQGGWGYTF.

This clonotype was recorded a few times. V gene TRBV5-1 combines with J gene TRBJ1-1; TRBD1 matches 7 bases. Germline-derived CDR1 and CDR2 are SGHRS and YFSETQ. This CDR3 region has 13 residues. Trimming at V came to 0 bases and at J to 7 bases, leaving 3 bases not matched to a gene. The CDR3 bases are TGCGCCAGCAGCTTGGGAGGGACAGATGAAGCTTTCTTT. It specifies CASSLGGTDEAFF.

The CDR3 sequence is CAWSSAGQLFF. In nucleotides, the CDR3 is TGTGCCTGGAGCTCCGCGGGACAGCTTTTTTTT. The V and J genes are TRBV30 and TRBJ1-4, with 7 bases that match TRBD1. With 3 bases clipped from V and 17 bases from J, the junction kept 9 bases outside the gene matches. The CDR3 length is 11 residues. Germline V CDR1 and CDR2: GTSNPN, SVGIG (reference sequence).

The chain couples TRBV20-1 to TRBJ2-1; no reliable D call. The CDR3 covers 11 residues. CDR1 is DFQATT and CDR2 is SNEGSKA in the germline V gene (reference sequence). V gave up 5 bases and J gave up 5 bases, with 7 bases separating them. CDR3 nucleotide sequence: TGCAGTGCTCCTAAGAACAATGAGCAGTTCTTC. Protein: CSAPKNNEQFF.

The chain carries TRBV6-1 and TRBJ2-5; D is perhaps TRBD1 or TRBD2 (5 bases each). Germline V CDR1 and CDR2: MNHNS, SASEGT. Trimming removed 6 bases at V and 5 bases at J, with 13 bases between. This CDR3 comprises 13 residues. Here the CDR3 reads CASSSWGKETQYF. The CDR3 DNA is TGTGCCAGCAGCTCTTGGGGGAAGGAGACCCAGTACTTC.

The CDR3 nucleotides are TGTGCCAGCCAACCCAGGTCCTTAAATGAAAAACTGTTTTTT. Its protein product is CASQPRSLNEKLFF. V usage is TRBV5-5 and J usage is TRBJ1-4; D unresolved. The CDR3 has 14 amino acids. Germline CDR1 SGHKS, CDR2 YYEKEE (reference sequence). V shed 7 bases and J shed 5 bases, with 15 bases lying between them. Looking up the rest from reference TRBV5-5 and TRBJ1-4 gives the full variable domain: DAGVTQSPTHLIKTRGQQVTLRCSPISGHKSVSWYQQVLGQGPQFIFQYYEKEERGRGNFPDRFSARQFPNYSSELNVNALLLGDSALYLCASQPRSLNEKLFFGSGTQLSVL.

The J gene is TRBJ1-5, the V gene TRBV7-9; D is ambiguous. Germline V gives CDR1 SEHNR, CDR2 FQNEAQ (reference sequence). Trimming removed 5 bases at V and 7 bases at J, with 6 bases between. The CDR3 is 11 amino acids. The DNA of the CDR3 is TGTGCCAGCAGCCACAAGCAGCCCCAGCATTTT. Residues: CASSHKQPQHF.

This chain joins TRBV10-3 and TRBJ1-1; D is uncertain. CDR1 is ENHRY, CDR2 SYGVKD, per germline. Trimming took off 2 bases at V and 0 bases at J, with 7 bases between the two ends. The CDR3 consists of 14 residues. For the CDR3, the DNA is TGTGCCATCAGTGAGGTGACGGTGAACACTGAAGCTTTCTTT. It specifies CAISEVTVNTEAFF.

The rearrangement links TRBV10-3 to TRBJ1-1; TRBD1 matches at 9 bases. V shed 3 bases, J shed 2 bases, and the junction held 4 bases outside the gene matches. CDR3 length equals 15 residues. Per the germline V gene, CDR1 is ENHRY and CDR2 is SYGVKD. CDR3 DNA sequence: TGTGCCATCAGTGACGGGACAGGGAGAAACACTGAAGCTTTCTTT. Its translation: CAISDGTGRNTEAFF.

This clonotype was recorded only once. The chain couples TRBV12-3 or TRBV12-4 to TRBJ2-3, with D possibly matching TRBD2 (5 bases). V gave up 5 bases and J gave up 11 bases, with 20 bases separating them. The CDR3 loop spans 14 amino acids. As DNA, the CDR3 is TGTGCCAGCAGTGTCGCGGGTGGAACTGAGGGGCAGTATTTT. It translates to CASSVAGGTEGQYF.

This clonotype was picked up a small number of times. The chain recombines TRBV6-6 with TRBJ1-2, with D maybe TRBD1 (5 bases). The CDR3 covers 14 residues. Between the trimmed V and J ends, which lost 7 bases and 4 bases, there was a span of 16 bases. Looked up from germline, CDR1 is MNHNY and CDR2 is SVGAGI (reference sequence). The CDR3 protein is CASTLSGGSYGYTF. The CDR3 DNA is TGTGCCAGCACCCTCAGTGGGGGGAGCTATGGCTACACCTTC.

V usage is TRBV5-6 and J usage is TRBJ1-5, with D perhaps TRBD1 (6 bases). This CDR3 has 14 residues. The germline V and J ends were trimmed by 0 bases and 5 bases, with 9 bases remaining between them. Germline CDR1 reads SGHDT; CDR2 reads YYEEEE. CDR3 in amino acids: CASSLGQGYQPQHF. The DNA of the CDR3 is TGTGCCAGCAGCTTGGGGCAGGGGTATCAGCCCCAGCATTTT.

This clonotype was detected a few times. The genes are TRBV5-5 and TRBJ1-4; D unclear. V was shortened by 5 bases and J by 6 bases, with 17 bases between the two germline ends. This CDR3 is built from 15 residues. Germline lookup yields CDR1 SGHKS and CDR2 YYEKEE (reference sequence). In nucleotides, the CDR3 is TGTGCCAGCAGGGCCGGACCACCCCAAGATGAAAAACTGTTTTTT. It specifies CASRAGPPQDEKLFF.

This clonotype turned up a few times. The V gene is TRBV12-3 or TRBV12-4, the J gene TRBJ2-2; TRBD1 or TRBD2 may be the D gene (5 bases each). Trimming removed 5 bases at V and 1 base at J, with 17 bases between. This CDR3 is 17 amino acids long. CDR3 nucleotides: TGTGCCAGCAGTGACCCCGAGGGGACCAAGAACACCGGGGAGCTGTTTTTT. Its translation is CASSDPEGTKNTGELFF.

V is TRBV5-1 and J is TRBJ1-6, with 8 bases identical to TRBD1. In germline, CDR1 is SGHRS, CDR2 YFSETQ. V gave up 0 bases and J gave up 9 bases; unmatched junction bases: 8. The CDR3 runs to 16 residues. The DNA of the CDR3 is TGCGCCAGCAGCTTGGATTCAGGGGGCGTTGGTTCACCCCTCCACTTT. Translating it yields CASSLDSGGVGSPLHF. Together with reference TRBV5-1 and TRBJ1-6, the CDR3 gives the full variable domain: KAGVTQTPRYLIKTRGQQVTLSCSPISGHRSVSWYQQTPGQGLQFLFEYFSETQRNKGNFPGRFSGRQFSNSRSEMNVSTLELGDSALYLCASSLDSGGVGSPLHFGNGTRLTVT.

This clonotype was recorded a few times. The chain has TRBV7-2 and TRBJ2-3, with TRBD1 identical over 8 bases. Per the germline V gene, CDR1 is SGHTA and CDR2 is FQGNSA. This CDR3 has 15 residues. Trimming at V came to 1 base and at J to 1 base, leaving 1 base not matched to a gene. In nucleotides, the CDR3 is TGTGCCAGCAGCTTAGTGACAGGGGGCACAGATACGCAGTATTTT. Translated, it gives CASSLVTGGTDTQYF. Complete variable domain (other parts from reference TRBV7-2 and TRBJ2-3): GAGVSQSPSNKVTEKGKDVELRCDPISGHTALYWYRQSLGQGLEFLIYFQGNSAPDKSGLPSDRFSAERTGGSVSTLTIQRTQQEDSAVYLCASSLVTGGTDTQYFGPGTRLTVL.

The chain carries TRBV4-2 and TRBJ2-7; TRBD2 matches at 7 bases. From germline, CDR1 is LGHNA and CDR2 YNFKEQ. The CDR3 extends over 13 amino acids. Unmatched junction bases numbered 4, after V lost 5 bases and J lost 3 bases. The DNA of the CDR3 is TGTGCCAGCAGCGGGACTACAGACTACGAGCAGTACTTC. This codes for CASSGTTDYEQYF.

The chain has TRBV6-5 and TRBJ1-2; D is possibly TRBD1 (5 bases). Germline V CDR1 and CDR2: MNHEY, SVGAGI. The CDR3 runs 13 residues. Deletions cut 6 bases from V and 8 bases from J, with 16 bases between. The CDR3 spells CASSRDAGWGYTF. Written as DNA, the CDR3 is TGTGCCAGCAGCCGGGACGCCGGATGGGGCTACACCTTC.

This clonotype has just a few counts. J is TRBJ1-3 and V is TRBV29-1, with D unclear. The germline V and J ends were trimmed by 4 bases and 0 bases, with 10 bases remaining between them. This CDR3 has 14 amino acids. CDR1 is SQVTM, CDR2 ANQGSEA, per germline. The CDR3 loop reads CSVALAVSGNTIYF. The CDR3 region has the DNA TGCAGCGTTGCCCTGGCAGTCTCTGGAAACACCATATATTTT.

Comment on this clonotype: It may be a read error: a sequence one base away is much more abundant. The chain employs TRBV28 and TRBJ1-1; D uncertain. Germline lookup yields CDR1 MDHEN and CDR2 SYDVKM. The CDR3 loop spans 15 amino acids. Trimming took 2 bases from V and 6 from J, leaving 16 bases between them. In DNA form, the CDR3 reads TGTGCCAGCAGTTTAAGCTTTGCGGGCTTGGCTGAAGCTTTCTTT. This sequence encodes CASSLSFAGLAEAFF.

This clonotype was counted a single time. The chain's CDR3 is CATSRAAYGYTF. The DNA for the CDR3 is TGTGCCACCAGCAGAGCGGCTTATGGCTACACCTTC. V usage is TRBV15 and J usage is TRBJ1-2; D gene unclear. CDR3 size: 12 residues. Trimming took off 1 base at V and 5 bases at J, with 5 bases between the two ends. CDR1 and CDR2 from the germline V gene are LNHNV and YYDKDF (reference sequence).